The 24 T cell receptor beta chains reported below all come from one sample, sequenced in a study of CD8 T cells in ankylosing spondylitis (dated by TCRdb to 2017 to 2019). To prepare the library, 5' RACE was applied. TCRdb lists the instrument as Illumina HiSeq 2500. The public reads were reanalyzed by TCRdb: fastp trimming at Q25, MiXCR alignment, in-frame beta chains only. Entries that share a CDR3 protein sequence are merged under the most common genes and DNA. Recorded for this sample are 200,000 to 300,000 distinct CDR3 sequences; 20% to 30% of them occurred a single time. 0.6% to 0.75% of the sample lies in the top ten. Input material: blood, either unsorted or a sorted T cell fraction (not recorded which). The receptors shown here come from a male donor with ankylosing spondylitis or in good health (not recorded which).

This clonotype showed up many times. The CDR3, as DNA: TGTGCCAGCAGTGCGGGACAGGTCCCCTACGAGCAGTACTTC. Translating it yields CASSAGQVPYEQYF. The chain links TRBV6-1 to TRBJ2-7; 8 bases match TRBD1. This CDR3 region has 14 residues. The V segment lost 4 bases and the J segment 2 bases; nucleotides outside the gene matches: 4. Germline values: CDR1 MNHNS, CDR2 SASEGT.

This clonotype was counted ten times or more. The chain carries TRBV3-1 and TRBJ2-2; 8 bases fit TRBD2. The CDR3 runs 17 residues. Trimming took 5 bases from V and 4 from J; bases not matched to a gene: 12. Germline CDR1 and CDR2: LGHDT and YNNKEL (reference sequence). CDR3 residues: CASSRTSGGGSTGELFF. In DNA form, the CDR3 reads TGTGCCAGCAGCAGAACTAGCGGCGGGGGCAGCACCGGGGAGCTGTTTTTT.

V usage is TRBV6-4 and J usage is TRBJ2-5; D remains unclear. Trimming stripped 3 bases from V and 5 bases from J, with 10 bases between. The germline gives CDR1 MRHNA, CDR2 SNTAGT. This CDR3 contains 13 residues. The CDR3 loop is CASSDEVGETQYF. The CDR3 DNA reads TGTGCCAGCAGTGATGAAGTCGGGGAGACCCAGTACTTC.

This chain joins TRBV20-1 and TRBJ2-3; tentatively, D is TRBD2 (6 bases). CDR3 length: 14 amino acids. Germline V CDR1 and CDR2: DFQATT, SNEGSKA (reference sequence). V was pared by 5 bases and J by 2 bases, with 14 bases between. CDR3 sequence (DNA): TGCAGTGCTGGGGGGATGGGAAACACAGATACGCAGTATTTT. As protein: CSAGGMGNTDTQYF.

This clonotype was picked up many times. The genes are TRBV20-1 and TRBJ1-1; D is unclear. The CDR3 covers 13 residues. Germline V lookup: CDR1 DFQATT, CDR2 SNEGSKA (reference sequence). V lost 2 bases and J 3 bases, leaving 10 bases between the germline ends. CDR3 amino acids: CSARFHTDTEAFF. Here the CDR3 DNA reads TGCAGTGCTAGATTCCACACGGACACTGAAGCTTTCTTT.

This clonotype was seen only a few times. The conserved phenylalanine or tryptophan normally closing the CDR3 is absent here, so this likely arose from a read error. The DNA is omitted, as the CDR3 cannot be located on it reliably, and the CDR3 follows TCRdb's listing. The chain joins TRBV29-1 to TRBJ1-2; TRBD1 is taken as the D call from the table, unchecked against the DNA. Both ends counted, the CDR3 spans 11 residues. CDR1 is SQVTM, CDR2 ANQGSEA, per germline. The CDR3 sequence is CSVEDEGAVNV.

V and J are TRBV19 and TRBJ1-5; maybe TRBD1 (5 bases). Germline values: CDR1 LNHDA, CDR2 SQIVND (reference sequence). Between the trimmed V and J ends, which lost 4 bases and 4 bases, there was a span of 11 bases. The CDR3 loop spans 14 amino acids. The CDR3 DNA is TGTGCCAGTAGTACTCAGGGAGCTAATCAGCCCCAGCATTTT. As protein: CASSTQGANQPQHF.

This clonotype was seen repeatedly, ten times or more. The V and J genes are TRBV10-3 and TRBJ2-3, with D unclear. Trimming cost V 7 bases and J 5 bases, with 13 bases left between them. The CDR3 totals 13 residues. Germline CDR1 reads ENHRY; CDR2 reads SYGVKD. The CDR3 protein is CAITPGQGDTQYF. For the CDR3, the DNA is TGTGCCATCACTCCGGGCCAAGGAGATACGCAGTATTTT.

This clonotype was observed many times. The chain employs TRBV7-2 and TRBJ1-5; D remains ambiguous. Trimming took off 4 bases at V and 3 bases at J, with 7 bases between the two ends. Germline assignment: CDR1 SGHTA and CDR2 FQGNSA. The CDR3 length is 13 residues. The CDR3 sequence: CASSYRFNQPQHF. CDR3 DNA: TGTGCCAGCAGCTACCGATTCAATCAGCCCCAGCATTTT.

This clonotype was detected many times. This sequence joins TRBV28 and TRBJ1-1; D not resolved. Trimming took off 3 bases at V and 8 bases at J, with 7 bases between the two ends. Germline values: CDR1 MDHEN, CDR2 SYDVKM. CDR3 length: 11 residues. The CDR3: CASSFKTEAFF. DNA of the CDR3: TGTGCCAGCAGTTTTAAGACCGAAGCTTTCTTT.

This clonotype was counted between two and nine times. The chain couples TRBV20-1 to TRBJ2-3; 7 bases match TRBD1. Germline assignment: CDR1 DFQATT and CDR2 SNEGSKA (reference sequence). CDR3 size: 15 residues. Unmatched junction bases numbered 9, after V lost 6 bases and J lost 0 bases. CDR3 in DNA: TGCAGTGCAAGTGGGGACAGCCCTAGCACAGATACGCAGTATTTT. Translating it yields CSASGDSPSTDTQYF.

This clonotype was recorded a few times. This rearrangement joins TRBV12-3 or TRBV12-4 to TRBJ1-5; maybe TRBD1 (5 bases). CDR3 length equals 13 residues. Trimming left V 5 bases short and J 6 bases short, with 11 bases between. Written as DNA, the CDR3 is TGTGCCAGCAGTGTGGGGGGAGCTCAGCCCCAGCATTTT. Residues: CASSVGGAQPQHF.

The sample holds a few counts of this clonotype. The junction departs from the called germline gene at one end, perhaps through a read error. This rearrangement joins TRBV24-1 to TRBJ2-1; D might be TRBD1 or TRBD2, each matching 5 bases. The CDR3 has 14 amino acids. Germline V gives CDR1 KGHDR, CDR2 SFDVKD. CDR3 amino acids: CATSDLLSPGRVTF. Written as DNA, the CDR3 is TGTGCCACCAGTGACCTCTTGTCCCCAGGGAGAGTTACCTTC.

This clonotype has ten or more counts. V is TRBV6-5 and J is TRBJ2-1; unclear D gene. With 7 bases removed from V and 9 bases from J, the gap between germline ends came to 10 bases. CDR1 and CDR2 (germline): MNHEY, SVGAGI. CDR3 length equals 11 residues. The CDR3, as DNA: TGTGCCAGCACCAGGTTCGGTGAGCAGTTCTTC. The encoded protein is CASTRFGEQFF.

The V call is TRBV6-1, the J call TRBJ1-2; the match to TRBD1 covers 7 bases. Germline values: CDR1 MNHNS, CDR2 SASEGT. J was trimmed by 3 bases and V by 1 base; bases with no gene match: 5. CDR3 length equals 15 residues. CDR3 protein: CASSEGTGPHYGYTF. CDR3 DNA sequence: TGTGCCAGCAGTGAAGGGACAGGCCCCCACTATGGCTACACCTTC.

This clonotype was recorded a few times. The rearrangement uses TRBV20-1 and TRBJ2-7; D is unclear. Trimming left V 8 bases short and J 1 base short, with 21 bases between. The CDR3 length is 15 residues. Germline-derived CDR1 and CDR2 are DFQATT and SNEGSKA (reference sequence). CDR3 region: CSTLAGGEMSYEQYF. In DNA form, the CDR3 reads TGCAGTACGCTTGCCGGTGGTGAGATGTCCTACGAGCAGTACTTC.

This clonotype was detected a few times. V is TRBV24-1 and J is TRBJ2-1, with 11 bases aligning to TRBD1. The CDR3 is 16 amino acids. CDR1 KGHDR and CDR2 SFDVKD come from the germline V gene. Unmatched junction bases numbered 6, after V lost 2 bases and J lost 7 bases. This CDR3 is CATSDSGQGAQNEQFF. CDR3 nucleotides: TGTGCCACCAGTGATTCTGGACAGGGGGCGCAGAATGAGCAGTTCTTC.

Ten or more counts support this clonotype. The rearrangement links TRBV12-3 or TRBV12-4 to TRBJ2-1, with 12 bases fitting TRBD2. The CDR3 length is 15 residues. V was pared by 3 bases and J by 10 bases, with 7 bases of the junction left unmatched. The CDR3 is CASSFSSGGAGEQFF. CDR3 coding DNA: TGTGCCAGCAGTTTCTCTAGCGGGGGGGCTGGCGAGCAGTTCTTC.

The table lists this clonotype with a few counts. The chain uses TRBV20-1 and TRBJ2-3; 7 nucleotides agree with TRBD1. The CDR3 totals 14 residues. CDR1 is DFQATT, CDR2 SNEGSKA, per germline (reference sequence). Unmatched junction bases numbered 12, after V lost 6 bases and J lost 6 bases. The CDR3: CSATGQRMGDTQYF. DNA of the CDR3: TGCAGTGCAACGGGACAGCGTATGGGGGATACGCAGTATTTT.

This rearrangement joins TRBV25-1 to TRBJ2-5; 7 bases agree with TRBD1. This CDR3 spans 15 amino acids. Germline V gives CDR1 MGHDK, CDR2 SYGVNS. The J segment lost 0 bases and the V segment lost 1 base, leaving 2 bases of the junction unmatched. The CDR3 region is CASSELGGNQETQYF. The CDR3 DNA reads as TGTGCCAGCAGTGAATTAGGGGGCAACCAAGAGACCCAGTACTTC.

J is TRBJ2-1 and V is TRBV5-1; possibly TRBD1 or TRBD2 for D (5 bases each). Germline CDR1 reads SGHRS; CDR2 reads YFSETQ. Trimming shortened V by 3 bases and J by 4 bases, and 20 bases separated the two germline ends. The CDR3 has 17 amino acids. Written as DNA, the CDR3 is TGCGCCAGCAGCTCGGGGCCGGCAGGGTCCCGTTACAATGAGCAGTTCTTC. Its protein is CASSSGPAGSRYNEQFF.

The chain couples TRBV19 to TRBJ2-1; D gene ambiguous. Trimming pared 5 bases from V and 2 bases from J, leaving 7 bases between. The germline V gene encodes CDR1 LNHDA and CDR2 SQIVND (reference sequence). The CDR3 length is 13 residues. The CDR3 spells CASSGATYNEQFF. CDR3 sequence (DNA): TGTGCCAGTAGTGGTGCCACCTACAATGAGCAGTTCTTC.

This clonotype was picked up many times. The gene calls are TRBV29-1 and TRBJ2-2; TRBD1 aligns across 8 bases. There are 15 residues in the CDR3. The germline V gene has CDR1 SQVTM and CDR2 ANQGSEA. The V and J ends lost 6 bases and 1 base, in that order; junction bases with no gene match: 7. CDR3 bases: TGCAGCGTGAATGACAGGGGTTGGAACACCGGGGAGCTGTTTTTT. As protein: CSVNDRGWNTGELFF.

This clonotype was observed many times. The chain recombines TRBV12-3 or TRBV12-4 with TRBJ1-1, with TRBD1 identical over 10 bases. This CDR3 has 14 amino acids. The J segment lost 9 bases and the V segment lost 6 bases, leaving 10 bases of the junction unmatched. The CDR3, as DNA: TGTGCCAGCAGCACCCCCGGGACAGGGGCTAAAGCTTTCTTT. This sequence encodes CASSTPGTGAKAFF.